This is a list of T cell receptor beta chains from one sample in a study of CD8 T cells in ankylosing spondylitis. TCRdb redid the calling of the 5' RACE reads with MiXCR, one entry per CDR3 protein. The repertoire includes 100,000 to 150,000 distinct CDR3 sequences, over 15% of them detected once, and roughly a third sits in the top ten. Sequenced material: blood, either unsorted or a sorted T cell fraction (not recorded which). The receptor set was obtained from a male donor with ankylosing spondylitis. Each CDR3 is given with its conserved first and last residue. Fields, in order: J gene, D gene, V gene, clone size, CDR3 protein, CDR3 DNA. The D gene is left open where the match is weak. Only part of the rows carry a size: once, few, many, or a class if the clone is expanded.

j_gene: TRBJ2-7; d_gene: -; v_gene: TRBV4-2; abundance: -; CDR3aa: CASSQVWGGYEQYF; CDR3nt: TGTGCCAGCAGCCAAGTGTGGGGCGGCTACGAGCAGTACTTC
j_gene: TRBJ2-3; d_gene: TRBD2; v_gene: TRBV30; abundance: -; CDR3aa: CAWNGGSGSADTQYF; CDR3nt: TGTGCCTGGAACGGGGGTAGCGGGAGTGCAGATACGCAGTATTTT
j_gene: TRBJ1-5; d_gene: -; v_gene: TRBV20-1; abundance: many; CDR3aa: CSARSPPGSNQPQHF; CDR3nt: TGCAGTGCTAGGTCTCCGCCGGGCAGCAATCAGCCCCAGCATTTT
j_gene: TRBJ2-1; d_gene: -; v_gene: TRBV4-1; abundance: once; CDR3aa: CASSPGLSYEQFF; CDR3nt: TGCGCCAGCAGCCCGGGACTTTCCTATGAGCAGTTCTTC
j_gene: TRBJ2-1; d_gene: -; v_gene: TRBV28; abundance: -; CDR3aa: CASRVGYGNEQFF; CDR3nt: TGTGCCAGCAGGGTGGGTTACGGCAATGAGCAGTTCTTC
j_gene: TRBJ1-5; d_gene: -; v_gene: TRBV7-8; abundance: few; CDR3aa: CASSLGGEEHQYYSNQPQHF; CDR3nt: TGTGCCAGCAGCTTAGGAGGGGAGGAGCACCAGTATTATAGCAATCAGCCCCAGCATTTT
j_gene: TRBJ1-5; d_gene: -; v_gene: TRBV19; abundance: few; CDR3aa: CASSIVIYQPQHF; CDR3nt: TGTGCCAGTAGTATAGTGATCTATCAGCCCCAGCATTTT
j_gene: TRBJ1-2; d_gene: TRBD1; v_gene: TRBV6-1; abundance: few; CDR3aa: CASSPGLTGNYGYTF; CDR3nt: TGTGCCAGCAGTCCAGGGTTGACAGGGAACTATGGCTACACCTTC
j_gene: TRBJ1-5; d_gene: -; v_gene: TRBV5-6; abundance: -; CDR3aa: CASSLGGLGSNQPQHF; CDR3nt: TGTGCCAGCAGCTTGGGTGGGCTTGGGAGCAATCAGCCCCAGCATTTT
j_gene: TRBJ2-1; d_gene: -; v_gene: TRBV6-1; abundance: few; CDR3aa: CASRHLTNEQFF; CDR3nt: TGTGCCAGCCGGCACCTCACCAATGAGCAGTTCTTC
j_gene: TRBJ1-5; d_gene: -; v_gene: TRBV24-1; abundance: few; CDR3aa: CATSESPGRQTGPQHF; CDR3nt: TGTGCCACCAGTGAGTCTCCGGGACGCCAAACGGGGCCCCAGCATTTT
j_gene: TRBJ2-2; d_gene: TRBD1; v_gene: TRBV20-1; abundance: few; CDR3aa: CSARDRGNTGELFF; CDR3nt: TGCAGTGCTAGGGACAGGGGGAACACCGGGGAGCTGTTTTTT
j_gene: TRBJ2-1; d_gene: TRBD2; v_gene: TRBV9; abundance: few; CDR3aa: CASSPSDSGYNEQFF; CDR3nt: TGTGCCAGCAGCCCTAGTGATAGCGGGTACAATGAGCAGTTCTTC
j_gene: TRBJ2-1; d_gene: -; v_gene: TRBV5-1; abundance: -; CDR3aa: CASSLTGQPSYNEQFF; CDR3nt: TGCGCCAGCAGCTTAACAGGACAACCCTCCTACAATGAGCAGTTCTTC
j_gene: TRBJ2-7; d_gene: TRBD2; v_gene: TRBV7-6; abundance: -; CDR3aa: CASSLTSAYEQYF; CDR3nt: TGTGCCAGCAGCTTAACTAGCGCCTACGAGCAGTACTTC
j_gene: TRBJ2-5; d_gene: TRBD1; v_gene: TRBV3-1; abundance: few; CDR3aa: CASSLPPTGELETQYF; CDR3nt: TGTGCCAGCAGCCTTCCGCCGACAGGGGAATTGGAGACCCAGTACTTC
j_gene: TRBJ2-1; d_gene: -; v_gene: TRBV11-2; abundance: -; CDR3aa: CASSHASSYNEQFF; CDR3nt: TGTGCCAGCAGCCACGCTAGCTCCTACAATGAGCAGTTCTTC
j_gene: TRBJ2-7; d_gene: TRBD2; v_gene: TRBV14; abundance: few; CDR3aa: CASSTRTSGPSYEQYF; CDR3nt: TGTGCCAGCAGCACTAGGACTAGCGGCCCCTCCTACGAGCAGTACTTC
j_gene: TRBJ1-1; d_gene: TRBD1; v_gene: TRBV7-3; abundance: -; CDR3aa: CASSPGQGLSEAFF; CDR3nt: TGTGCCAGCAGCCCGGGACAGGGTTTGTCTGAAGCTTTCTTT
j_gene: TRBJ2-1; d_gene: -; v_gene: TRBV6-2/TRBV6-3; abundance: -; CDR3aa: CASSPMLAYYNEQFF; CDR3nt: TGTGCCAGCAGTCCCATGCTAGCGTACTACAATGAGCAGTTCTTC
j_gene: TRBJ2-3; d_gene: -; v_gene: TRBV27; abundance: -; CDR3aa: CASRSPGTQYF; CDR3nt: TGTGCCAGCAGATCGCCGGGTACGCAGTATTTT
j_gene: TRBJ2-7; d_gene: TRBD2; v_gene: TRBV7-7; abundance: -; CDR3aa: CASSATSGSSYEQYF; CDR3nt: TGTGCTAGCAGCGCGACTAGCGGGAGCTCCTACGAGCAGTACTTC
j_gene: TRBJ2-3; d_gene: TRBD1; v_gene: TRBV24-1; abundance: few; CDR3aa: CATSEDGTGVFITDTQYF; CDR3nt: TGTGCCACCAGTGAAGATGGGACAGGGGTTTTTATCACAGATACGCAGTATTTT
j_gene: TRBJ2-7; d_gene: -; v_gene: TRBV3-1; abundance: few; CDR3aa: CASSQAEVTGLYEQYF; CDR3nt: TGTGCCAGCAGCCAAGCTGAGGTGACAGGCCTCTACGAGCAGTACTTC
j_gene: TRBJ2-7; d_gene: -; v_gene: TRBV12-5; abundance: -; CDR3aa: CASGLVLGNEQYF; CDR3nt: TGTGCTAGTGGTTTGGTACTGGGGAACGAGCAGTACTTC
j_gene: TRBJ2-3; d_gene: TRBD2; v_gene: TRBV28; abundance: -; CDR3aa: CASPPYAGERTDTQYF; CDR3nt: TGTGCCAGCCCCCCATATGCGGGGGAGCGCACAGATACGCAGTATTTT
j_gene: TRBJ2-1; d_gene: -; v_gene: TRBV20-1; abundance: -; CDR3aa: CSATDFRLNEQFF; CDR3nt: TGCAGTGCTACCGATTTTAGACTCAATGAGCAGTTCTTC
j_gene: TRBJ2-2; d_gene: TRBD2; v_gene: TRBV28; abundance: few; CDR3aa: CASSSRRLAGGPVTGELFF; CDR3nt: TGTGCCAGCAGTTCGCGGAGACTAGCGGGAGGGCCGGTCACCGGGGAGCTGTTTTTT
j_gene: TRBJ2-7; d_gene: TRBD2; v_gene: TRBV6-2/TRBV6-3; abundance: many; CDR3aa: CASSSLSGNYEQYF; CDR3nt: TGTGCCAGCAGTTCCCTCAGCGGGAACTACGAGCAGTACTTC
j_gene: TRBJ2-3; d_gene: -; v_gene: TRBV12-5; abundance: -; CDR3aa: CASVITAGPDTQYF; CDR3nt: TGTGCTAGTGTGATTACGGCAGGTCCAGATACGCAGTATTTT
j_gene: TRBJ2-1; d_gene: TRBD2; v_gene: TRBV6-1; abundance: -; CDR3aa: CASSESGSYNEQFF; CDR3nt: TGTGCCAGCAGCGAAAGCGGGAGTTACAATGAGCAGTTCTTC
j_gene: TRBJ2-7; d_gene: -; v_gene: TRBV27; abundance: -; CDR3aa: CASGAGAAYEQYF; CDR3nt: TGTGCCAGCGGAGCGGGCGCCGCCTACGAGCAGTACTTC
j_gene: TRBJ2-1; d_gene: TRBD2; v_gene: TRBV12-3/TRBV12-4; abundance: medium-sized; CDR3aa: CASASGKNNEQFF; CDR3nt: TGTGCCAGCGCTAGCGGGAAAAACAATGAGCAGTTCTTC
j_gene: TRBJ2-7; d_gene: -; v_gene: TRBV6-5; abundance: few; CDR3aa: CASSYKDRISYEQYF; CDR3nt: TGTGCCAGCAGTTATAAGGACAGAATCTCCTACGAGCAGTACTTC
j_gene: TRBJ1-1; d_gene: -; v_gene: TRBV14; abundance: few; CDR3aa: CASSPRGGMNTEAFF; CDR3nt: TGTGCCAGCAGCCCAAGAGGGGGTATGAACACTGAAGCTTTCTTT
j_gene: TRBJ2-3; d_gene: -; v_gene: TRBV7-9; abundance: few; CDR3aa: CASSLIGDTQYF; CDR3nt: TGTGCCAGCAGCTTGATTGGCGATACGCAGTATTTT
j_gene: TRBJ1-1; d_gene: TRBD1; v_gene: TRBV27; abundance: few; CDR3aa: CASSFGQGYTEAFF; CDR3nt: TGTGCCAGCAGTTTTGGACAGGGGTACACTGAAGCTTTCTTT
j_gene: TRBJ2-7; d_gene: -; v_gene: TRBV20-1; abundance: -; CDR3aa: CSARDPGGVDEQYF; CDR3nt: TGCAGTGCTAGAGACCCGGGCGGGGTGGACGAGCAGTACTTC
j_gene: TRBJ2-1; d_gene: -; v_gene: TRBV7-6; abundance: -; CDR3aa: CASSRGGVEQFF; CDR3nt: TGTGCCAGCAGTCGCGGTGGGGTCGAGCAGTTCTTC
j_gene: TRBJ2-1; d_gene: TRBD2; v_gene: TRBV4-1; abundance: few; CDR3aa: CASSPNPSPWTSGTNNEQFF; CDR3nt: TGCGCCAGCAGCCCAAACCCAAGCCCCTGGACTAGCGGGACTAACAATGAGCAGTTCTTC